This T cell receptor (beta chain) originates from a study of STAT3 mutations in large granular lymphocyte leukemia. General study results and limits: In several patients, dominant TCR clone burden exceeded STAT3 mutant burden. In T-cell large granular lymphocyte leukemia, about half of patients showed multiple immunodominant subclonotypes.

This clone was picked up one time. Its antigen remains unidentified. Trimming removed 5 bases at V and 7 bases at J, with 11 bases between. The germline V gene has CDR1 GTSNPN and CDR2 SVGIG (reference sequence). The CDR3 runs 11 residues. Only in-frame clones appear in the TCRdb table, and some are missing; sequencing was by immunoSEQ multiplex PCR. The top ten hold roughly 77% of the sample, which has several thousand clones, approximately 88% seen once. This sequence originates from a man older than 75 with T-cell large granular lymphocyte leukemia. Some clones in this sample may be carry-over from other donors' samples. Material for sequencing was peripheral blood mononuclear cells. This sequence joins TRBV30 and TRBJ1-2; D uncertain. The CDR3 nucleotides read TGTGCCTGGGCCATTAGCTCTGGCTACACCTTC. This gives the protein CAWAISSGYTF. The complete variable domain, with remaining parts taken from reference TRBV30 and TRBJ1-2, reads SQTIHQWPATLVQPVGSPLSLECTVEGTSNPNLYWYRQAAGRGLQLLFYSVGIGQISSEVPQNLSASRPQDRQFILSSKKLLLSDSGFYLCAWAISSGYTFGSGTRLTVV.